This entry describes one T cell receptor (beta chain). Its matching antigen is unknown. The record originates from a study of cytomegalovirus exposure and HLA in healthy donors. This CDR3 has 15 amino acids. In germline, CDR1 is KGHSH, CDR2 LQKENI. With V trimmed by 3 bases and J by 0 bases, 2 bases remained unmatched. The PCR had 60 Vbeta and 13 Jbeta primers. Only in-frame clones appear in the TCRdb table, and some are missing; sequencing was by immunoSEQ multiplex PCR. The sample lists 150,000 to 200,000 clones; just over 75% were seen once. Study-level points and caveats: In vitro testing confirmed a few CMV-associated chains as specific for CMV antigens.

The gene calls are TRBV18 and TRBJ1-5; 7 nucleotides align to TRBD1. The receptor was derived from a woman aged 55-75 years in good health and CMV-seropositive. The sequencing sample was made of PBMCs. The CDR3 DNA follows: TGTGCCAGCTCACCTGGGACAGTTAGCAATCAGCCCCAGCATTTT. Amino acids: CASSPGTVSNQPQHF.